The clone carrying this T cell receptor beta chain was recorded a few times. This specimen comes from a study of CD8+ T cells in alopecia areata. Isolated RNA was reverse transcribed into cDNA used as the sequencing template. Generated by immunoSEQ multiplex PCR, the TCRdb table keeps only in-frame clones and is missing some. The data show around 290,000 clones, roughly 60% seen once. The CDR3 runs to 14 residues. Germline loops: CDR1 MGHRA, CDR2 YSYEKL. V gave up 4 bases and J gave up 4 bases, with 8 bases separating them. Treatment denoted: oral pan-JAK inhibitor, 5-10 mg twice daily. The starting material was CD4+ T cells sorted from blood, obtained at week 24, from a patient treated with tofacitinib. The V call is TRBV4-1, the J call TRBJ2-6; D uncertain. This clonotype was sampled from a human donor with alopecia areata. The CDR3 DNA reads TGCGCCAGCAGCCCGCGTTTCGGGGCCAACGTCCTGACTTTC. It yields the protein CASSPRFGANVLTF.